These 22 T cell receptor beta chains share one sample of origin, sequenced in a study of cytomegalovirus exposure and HLA in healthy donors. Assay: immunoSEQ multiplex PCR; the TCRdb copy retains only in-frame clones and omits some. The sample shows over 100,000 clones, approximately 94% of them seen only once. The sequencing input was PBMCs. Receptors originate from a woman between 18 and 29 years old in good health and CMV-seronegative.

This rearrangement joins TRBV5-4 to TRBJ1-1; maybe TRBD1 (5 bases). This CDR3 is built from 18 residues. Germline lookup yields CDR1 SGHNT and CDR2 YYREEE (reference sequence). V lost 0 bases and J 0 bases, leaving 18 bases between the germline ends. In DNA form, the CDR3 reads TGTGCCAGCAGCTTGGATGGCGGGGCCCTGGGCCTGAACACTGAAGCTTTCTTT. It codes for CASSLDGGALGLNTEAFF.

This chain joins TRBV4-1 and TRBJ2-1, with 10 bases matching TRBD2. CDR1 is MGHRA, CDR2 YSYEKL, per germline. V lost 4 bases and J lost 10; bases outside the gene matches: 13. The CDR3 sequence is 16 residues long. The CDR3 sequence is CASSPSGLAVDLEQFF. The CDR3 DNA reads TGCGCCAGCAGCCCAAGTGGACTAGCGGTAGACTTAGAGCAGTTCTTC.

The gene calls are TRBV6-5 and TRBJ2-3, with D tentatively TRBD2 (6 bases). Germline V gives CDR1 MNHEY, CDR2 SVGAGI. This CDR3 is built from 15 residues. Between the trimmed V and J ends, which lost 6 bases and 2 bases, there was a span of 15 bases. The CDR3 is CASRPGLSHTDTQYF. CDR3 nucleotide sequence: TGTGCCAGCAGACCGGGACTCTCCCACACAGATACGCAGTATTTT.

The rearrangement joins TRBV25-1 to TRBJ1-3; possible D gene TRBD1, 6 bases. The V and J ends lost 4 bases and 5 bases respectively, with 15 bases between them. The CDR3 extends over 15 amino acids. Germline CDR1 and CDR2: MGHDK and SYGVNS. The CDR3 region has the DNA TGTGCCAGCAGTGGGAAGACAGGAGGAAGAAACACCATATATTTT. It specifies CASSGKTGGRNTIYF.

The gene calls are TRBV12-5 and TRBJ2-2, with 11 bases identical to TRBD2. This CDR3 is 14 amino acids long. CDR1 LGHNT and CDR2 FRNRAP come from the germline V gene. V gave up 6 bases and J gave up 4 bases; unmatched junction bases: 1. CDR3 DNA sequence: TGTGCTAGTGGGGGACTAGCGGCCACCGGGGAGCTGTTTTTT. Translating gives CASGGLAATGELFF.

This chain uses TRBV7-2 with TRBJ2-7; maybe TRBD2 (6 bases). Germline loops: CDR1 SGHTA, CDR2 FQGNSA. The germline V and J ends were trimmed by 5 bases and 6 bases, with 20 bases remaining between them. The CDR3 is 15 residues long. The CDR3: CASSPAATRIREQYF. The CDR3 region has the DNA TGTGCCAGCAGCCCGGCAGCGACTAGAATACGCGAGCAGTACTTC.

The CDR3 loop is CASSSSPSGRGDTQYF. The CDR3 DNA is TGTGCCAGCAGCTCATCCCCTAGCGGGAGGGGAGATACGCAGTATTTT. The gene calls are TRBV7-8 and TRBJ2-3, with 12 bases fitting TRBD2. This CDR3 is built from 16 residues. V lost 4 bases, J lost 5 bases, and 7 bases stayed unmatched. Germline CDR1 SGHVS, CDR2 FQNEAQ.

The chain joins TRBV6-1 to TRBJ1-4; the D gene is possibly TRBD1 (5 bases). Trimming cost V 6 bases and J 8 bases, with 19 bases left between them. CDR1 is MNHNS, CDR2 SASEGT, per germline. This CDR3 has 15 residues. The CDR3 DNA reads as TGTGCCAGCAGGGCCGGACCGGGGGTAGTAGAAAAACTGTTTTTT. Protein sequence: CASRAGPGVVEKLFF.

This clone was seen just once. The gene calls are TRBV15 and TRBJ2-3, with 8 bases matching TRBD2. Germline loops: CDR1 LNHNV, CDR2 YYDKDF (reference sequence). The CDR3 covers 15 residues. The J segment lost 6 bases and the V segment lost 1 base, leaving 6 bases of the junction unmatched. CDR3 bases: TGTGCCACCAGCAGAGGGGATAGCGGGACCGATACGCAGTATTTT. Its protein is CATSRGDSGTDTQYF.

The genes are TRBV7-2 and TRBJ2-2; possible D gene TRBD2, 6 bases. Trimming shortened V by 3 bases and J by 0 bases, and 8 bases separated the two germline ends. CDR1 and CDR2 from the germline V gene are SGHTA and FQGNSA. The CDR3 consists of 15 residues. The DNA of the CDR3 is TGTGCCAGCAGCTTCGGAGGGGCGAACACCGGGGAGCTGTTTTTT. Protein product: CASSFGGANTGELFF.

V is TRBV11-3 and J is TRBJ2-7; D call uncertain. CDR1 is SGHNT and CDR2 is YENEEA in the germline V gene. There are 13 residues in the CDR3. V was shortened by 3 bases and J by 2 bases, with 8 bases between the two germline ends. CDR3 sequence reads: CASSLGRTYEQYF. CDR3 nucleotides: TGTGCCAGCAGCTTGGGCAGGACCTACGAGCAGTACTTC.

This rearrangement joins TRBV27 to TRBJ2-5; weak D call: TRBD1 (5 bases). CDR3 length equals 16 residues. Germline assignment: CDR1 MNHEY and CDR2 SMNVEV (reference sequence). Trimming took off 3 bases at V and 3 bases at J, with 17 bases between the two ends. The CDR3 DNA is TGTGCCAGCAGTTTTGATGTCAGGGCAAAAAAAGAGACCCAGTACTTC. Its protein product is CASSFDVRAKKETQYF.

The chain carries TRBV7-2 and TRBJ1-6; D unclear. CDR1 SGHTA and CDR2 FQGNSA come from the germline V gene. V was shortened by 6 bases and J by 6 bases, with 21 bases between the two germline ends. The length of the CDR3 is 17 residues. CDR3: CASSRLLRVGPNSPLHF. The CDR3 bases are TGTGCCAGCAGTCGGTTACTGCGGGTGGGCCCTAATTCACCCCTCCACTTT.

This clone was seen once. V usage is TRBV7-2 and J usage is TRBJ2-1, with a possible D match to TRBD2 (6 bases). Germline V gene sequence: CDR1 SGHTA, CDR2 FQGNSA. The CDR3 is made up of 10 amino acids. V lost 5 bases, J lost 10 bases, and 6 bases lay in between. CDR3 nucleotide sequence: TGTGCCAGCAGCGGGGGGGAGCAGTTCTTC. Translating it yields CASSGGEQFF.

The V call is TRBV7-9, the J call TRBJ2-1; 7 positions agree with TRBD2. The V gene's germline CDR1 is SEHNR and CDR2 FQNEAQ (reference sequence). The length of the CDR3 is 14 residues. The V gene end was trimmed by 7 bases and the J gene end by 5 bases; junction bases not matched to a gene: 8. CDR3: CASTGGSSNNEQFF. Written as DNA, the CDR3 is TGTGCCAGCACCGGCGGGAGCAGCAACAATGAGCAGTTCTTC.

The chain links TRBV25-1 to TRBJ2-4; 10 bases match TRBD1. This CDR3 is 15 amino acids long. Germline CDR1 and CDR2: MGHDK and SYGVNS. V lost 4 bases, J lost 9 bases, and 9 bases stayed unmatched. The CDR3 DNA reads as TGTGCCAGCAGTGCCCTGACAGGGGGCGGTGGCATTCAGTACTTC. It translates to CASSALTGGGGIQYF.

V is TRBV27 and J is TRBJ2-1; 9 bases line up with TRBD1. The CDR3 is made up of 14 amino acids. J gave up 14 bases and V 6 bases, and 14 bases lay outside the gene matches. Germline values: CDR1 MNHEY, CDR2 SMNVEV (reference sequence). The CDR3 reads CASRPDRGGYVEFF. The CDR3, as DNA: TGTGCCAGCAGACCCGACAGGGGGGGTTACGTGGAGTTCTTC.

V gene TRBV7-6 combines with J gene TRBJ1-2; 7 positions agree with TRBD1. There are 15 residues in the CDR3. V was clipped by 4 bases and J by 11 bases; unmatched bases: 16. Germline V gene data show CDR1 as SGHVS and CDR2 as FNYEAQ. In DNA form, the CDR3 reads TGTGCCAGCAGCTCAACAGCGACAGGGAGCTTTGGGTACACCTTC. Amino acid sequence: CASSSTATGSFGYTF.

This rearrangement joins TRBV18 to TRBJ1-2; the D is unclear. CDR1 and CDR2 (germline): KGHSH, LQKENI. V lost 2 bases, J lost 7 bases, and 14 bases lay in between. The CDR3 length is 14 residues. CDR3 DNA: TGTGCCAGCTCACCAGGGCAGCTCCTACGTGGCTACACCTTC. Protein sequence: CASSPGQLLRGYTF. The whole variable domain, filled in from reference TRBV18 and TRBJ1-2, reads NAGVMQNPRHLVRRRGQEARLRCSPMKGHSHVYWYRQLPEEGLKFMVYLQKENIIDESGMPKERFSAEFPKEGPSILRIQQVVRGDSAAYFCASSPGQLLRGYTFGSGTRLTVV.

The rearrangement joins TRBV6-1 to TRBJ1-1, with 8 bases identical to TRBD1. Trimming at V came to 3 bases and at J to 4 bases, leaving 10 bases not matched to a gene. The CDR3 has 16 amino acids. Germline lookup yields CDR1 MNHNS and CDR2 SASEGT. Here the CDR3 DNA reads TGTGCCAGCAGTGAGACCCCAGGGGGCGCCGGCACTGAAGCTTTCTTT. It codes for CASSETPGGAGTEAFF.

The genes are TRBV9 and TRBJ2-2; D possibly corresponds to TRBD2 (6 bases). V lost 4 bases and J lost 6, with 10 bases in between. CDR1 and CDR2 from the germline V gene are SGDLS and YYNGEE. This CDR3 spans 13 amino acids. CDR3 residues: CASSLRLAGELFF. The DNA for the CDR3 is TGTGCCAGCAGCTTACGACTAGCCGGGGAGCTGTTTTTT.

Points on this clone: This sample also contains other DNA sequences that code for the same CDR3. This chain links TRBV29-1 with TRBJ1-1; D gene uncertain. The V end was cut by 3 bases, the J end by 1 base, with 3 bases between. Per the germline V gene, CDR1 is SQVTM and CDR2 is ANQGSEA. The CDR3 length is 11 residues. In nucleotides, the CDR3 is TGCAGCGTTGATAGGAACACTGAAGCTTTCTTT. It codes for CSVDRNTEAFF.